This is a list of T cell receptor beta chains from one sample in a study of graft-versus-host responses after intestinal transplantation. These receptors are not linked to any known antigen. The protocol was immunoSEQ multiplex PCR, while the TCRdb copy is restricted to in-frame clones and leaves out a portion. This table holds 40,000 or so clones, nearly 95% found once. The specimen comprised unstimulated CD8+ T cells sorted from spleen or lymph node cells, sampled before transplant. These receptors were collected from a human donor who was the organ donor for an intestinal transplant. The CDR3 runs from the conserved cysteine through the conserved F or W. The D gene is left open where the match is weak. Rows give clone size only sometimes, using once, few, many, or a class for an expanded clone.

size: -
V: TRBV25-1
D: -
J: TRBJ2-3
CDR3: CASSERLGGEVDTQYF
DNA: TGTGCCAGCAGTGAACGCCTAGGGGGGGAAGTGGATACGCAGTATTTT

size: -
V: TRBV2
D: -
J: TRBJ2-3
CDR3: CASSEGGTASTDTQYF
DNA: TGTGCCAGCAGTGAAGGAGGGACCGCTAGCACAGATACGCAGTATTTT

size: -
V: TRBV7-3
D: TRBD2
J: TRBJ2-2
CDR3: CASSSDRLAGGDTGELFF
DNA: TGTGCCAGCAGCTCAGACCGACTAGCGGGAGGGGACACCGGGGAGCTGTTTTTT

size: -
V: TRBV6-5
D: -
J: TRBJ2-1
CDR3: CASSYSSGNEQFF
DNA: TGTGCCAGCAGTTACTCGTCTGGCAATGAGCAGTTCTTC

size: -
V: TRBV2
D: TRBD2
J: TRBJ2-7
CDR3: CASSFGTFGRYEQYF
DNA: TGTGCCAGCAGTTTTGGGACCTTCGGGAGGTACGAGCAGTACTTC

size: once
V: TRBV29-1
D: TRBD1
J: TRBJ1-5
CDR3: CSVGDRRDHPQHF
DNA: TGCAGCGTCGGGGACAGACGAGATCATCCCCAGCATTTT

size: -
V: TRBV9
D: TRBD2
J: TRBJ2-5
CDR3: CASSGGLAEWQETQYF
DNA: TGTGCCAGCAGCGGCGGACTAGCGGAGTGGCAAGAGACCCAGTACTTC

size: -
V: TRBV5-6
D: TRBD2
J: TRBJ2-7
CDR3: CASSTLAGLSYEQYF
DNA: TGTGCCAGCAGCACGCTAGCGGGTCTTTCCTACGAGCAGTACTTC

size: -
V: TRBV7-6
D: -
J: TRBJ2-2
CDR3: CASSPSFRTAYTGELFF
DNA: TGTGCCAGCAGCCCAAGCTTTCGGACGGCCTACACCGGGGAGCTGTTTTTT

size: -
V: TRBV4-1
D: TRBD1
J: TRBJ2-3
CDR3: CASGQGPTTDTQYF
DNA: TGCGCCTCGGGACAGGGGCCGACCACAGATACGCAGTATTTT

size: -
V: TRBV4-3
D: -
J: TRBJ2-7
CDR3: CASSHGQSSYEQYF
DNA: TGCGCCAGCAGCCATGGACAGAGCTCCTACGAGCAGTACTTC

size: -
V: TRBV15
D: -
J: TRBJ2-5
CDR3: CATSRDPGQETQYF
DNA: TGTGCCACCAGCAGAGATCCAGGTCAAGAGACCCAGTACTTC

size: once
V: TRBV7-9
D: -
J: TRBJ2-1
CDR3: CATARLHGENNEQFF
DNA: TGTGCCACTGCACGGCTTCATGGGGAAAACAATGAGCAGTTCTTC

size: -
V: TRBV15
D: TRBD1
J: TRBJ1-4
CDR3: CATSVRYLDRERVEKLFF
DNA: TGTGCCACCAGCGTACGCTACCTTGACAGGGAGAGGGTTGAAAAACTGTTTTTT

size: -
V: TRBV28
D: -
J: TRBJ1-1
CDR3: CASSFGDPFEGAFF
DNA: TGTGCCAGCAGTTTCGGTGACCCGTTCGAAGGAGCTTTCTTT

size: -
V: TRBV4-2
D: -
J: TRBJ2-3
CDR3: CASSQEGIWPNRISSTDTQYF
DNA: TGTGCCAGCAGCCAAGAGGGAATATGGCCTAACCGAATTAGTAGCACAGATACGCAGTATTTT

size: -
V: TRBV2
D: TRBD1
J: TRBJ2-7
CDR3: CASSGYRDRSTYEQYF
DNA: TGTGCCAGCAGTGGCTACCGGGACAGGAGCACCTACGAGCAGTACTTC

size: -
V: TRBV15
D: TRBD2
J: TRBJ2-7
CDR3: CATRNLGGGRVNEQYF
DNA: TGTGCCACCAGAAACCTAGGAGGCGGGAGAGTCAACGAGCAGTACTTC

size: -
V: TRBV7-8
D: TRBD2
J: TRBJ2-3
CDR3: CASRSSGLSTDTQYF
DNA: TGTGCCAGCAGGAGTAGCGGGCTGAGCACAGATACGCAGTATTTT

size: -
V: TRBV4-1
D: TRBD2
J: TRBJ2-3
CDR3: CASSQGYGGGTDTQYF
DNA: TGCGCCAGCAGCCAAGGGTACGGGGGGGGGACAGATACGCAGTATTTT

size: many
V: TRBV9
D: -
J: TRBJ2-3
CDR3: CASSTDTQYF
DNA: TGTGCCAGCAGTACAGATACGCAGTATTTT

size: -
V: TRBV6-5
D: -
J: TRBJ2-5
CDR3: CASSSPTGRQETQYF
DNA: TGTGCCAGCAGTTCACCGACAGGAAGGCAAGAGACCCAGTACTTC

size: -
V: TRBV12-1
D: -
J: TRBJ2-7
CDR3: CASSVLTTYEQYF
DNA: TGTGCCAGCAGCGTTTTGACAACCTACGAGCAGTACTTC

size: -
V: TRBV20-1
D: -
J: TRBJ2-1
CDR3: CSAREVNEQFF
DNA: TGCAGTGCTAGAGAAGTTAATGAGCAGTTCTTC

size: -
V: TRBV15
D: TRBD2
J: TRBJ2-7
CDR3: CATSTLADSYEQYF
DNA: TGTGCCACCAGCACACTAGCGGACTCATACGAGCAGTACTTC

size: -
V: TRBV27
D: TRBD2
J: TRBJ2-5
CDR3: CASSSLGSPAGGPEETQYF
DNA: TGTGCCAGCAGTTCATTGGGGAGCCCAGCGGGAGGGCCAGAAGAGACCCAGTACTTC

size: -
V: TRBV27
D: -
J: TRBJ2-7
CDR3: CASSPFGRLYEQYF
DNA: TGTGCCAGCAGCCCATTTGGGAGACTCTACGAGCAGTACTTC

size: -
V: TRBV6-6
D: TRBD2
J: TRBJ2-1
CDR3: CASSYTSGYNEQFF
DNA: TGTGCCAGCAGTTACACTAGCGGGTACAATGAGCAGTTCTTC

size: -
V: TRBV28
D: TRBD1
J: TRBJ1-4
CDR3: CASSYPRTGTNEKLFF
DNA: TGTGCCAGCAGTTATCCTAGGACAGGGACTAATGAAAAACTGTTTTTT

size: -
V: TRBV4-1
D: -
J: TRBJ1-2
CDR3: CASSQDARTDYGYTF
DNA: TGCGCCAGCAGCCAAGATGCTAGGACGGACTATGGCTACACCTTC

size: -
V: TRBV5-5
D: -
J: TRBJ1-3
CDR3: CASGSGTGNTIYF
DNA: TGTGCCAGCGGGTCAGGAACTGGAAACACCATATATTTT

size: -
V: TRBV5-5
D: -
J: TRBJ2-5
CDR3: CATLLPSEEETQYF
DNA: TGTGCCACCCTTCTTCCGTCCGAGGAGGAGACCCAGTACTTC

size: -
V: TRBV28
D: -
J: TRBJ1-1
CDR3: CASSSHKDTEAFF
DNA: TGTGCCAGCAGTTCCCACAAGGACACTGAAGCTTTCTTT

size: -
V: TRBV28
D: -
J: TRBJ2-7
CDR3: CASSDRDLSYEQYF
DNA: TGTGCCAGCAGTGATAGGGACCTTTCCTACGAGCAGTACTTC

size: -
V: TRBV4-3
D: TRBD1
J: TRBJ1-6
CDR3: CASSQVPYRGNSPLHF
DNA: TGCGCCAGCAGCCAAGTCCCGTACAGGGGTAATTCACCCCTCCACTTT

size: few
V: TRBV6-4
D: -
J: TRBJ2-1
CDR3: CASSDFRQFSYNEQFF
DNA: TGTGCCAGCAGTGACTTCCGACAGTTCTCCTACAATGAGCAGTTCTTC

size: -
V: TRBV4-1
D: -
J: TRBJ2-7
CDR3: CASSQLASAGSYEQYF
DNA: TGCGCCAGCAGCCAACTCGCCTCCGCGGGCTCCTACGAGCAGTACTTC

size: once
V: TRBV13
D: -
J: TRBJ2-3
CDR3: CASSLRGDTQYF
DNA: TGTGCCAGCAGCCTCAGGGGAGATACGCAGTATTTT

size: -
V: TRBV10-3
D: -
J: TRBJ2-7
CDR3: CASLVEGVSYEQYF
DNA: TGTGCCTCACTGGTAGAGGGGGTTTCCTACGAGCAGTACTTC

size: once
V: TRBV9
D: TRBD2
J: TRBJ2-2
CDR3: CASSGREGNTGELFF
DNA: TGTGCCAGCAGCGGGCGGGAGGGTAACACCGGGGAGCTGTTTTTT

size: once
V: TRBV15
D: -
J: TRBJ2-4
CDR3: CATSRVRRGGLVAKNIQYF
DNA: TGTGCCACCAGCAGAGTTAGGAGAGGGGGTTTAGTCGCCAAAAACATTCAGTACTTC

size: -
V: TRBV28
D: -
J: TRBJ2-1
CDR3: CASTPWGTGNEQFF
DNA: TGTGCCAGCACCCCGTGGGGGACCGGCAATGAGCAGTTCTTC

size: -
V: TRBV28
D: -
J: TRBJ2-3
CDR3: CASSTGDTQYF
DNA: TGTGCCAGCAGTACTGGGGATACGCAGTATTTT

size: once
V: TRBV10-3
D: -
J: TRBJ2-7
CDR3: CAIKRSGIPYEQYF
DNA: TGTGCCATCAAAAGGAGTGGCATCCCGTACGAGCAGTACTTC

size: -
V: TRBV7-2
D: TRBD1
J: TRBJ2-1
CDR3: CASRAAGTGFVEQFF
DNA: TGTGCCAGCAGGGCCGCCGGGACAGGCTTCGTTGAGCAGTTCTTC

size: -
V: TRBV7-8
D: -
J: TRBJ2-7
CDR3: CASTRTARDSYEQYF
DNA: TGTGCCAGCACCCGGACAGCAAGAGATTCCTACGAGCAGTACTTC

size: -
V: TRBV30
D: -
J: TRBJ2-3
CDR3: CAWSVAFTDTQYF
DNA: TGTGCCTGGAGTGTAGCGTTCACAGATACGCAGTATTTT

size: -
V: TRBV28
D: -
J: TRBJ2-1
CDR3: CASSPHREQNYNEQFF
DNA: TGTGCCAGCAGTCCACACAGGGAACAGAATTACAATGAGCAGTTCTTC

size: -
V: TRBV4-1
D: -
J: TRBJ2-1
CDR3: CASSPPRGYNEQFF
DNA: TGCGCCAGCAGCCCCCCCCGAGGCTACAATGAGCAGTTCTTC

size: -
V: TRBV27
D: -
J: TRBJ2-5
CDR3: CASSLFLGVQETQYF
DNA: TGTGCCAGCAGTTTATTCCTGGGGGTCCAAGAGACCCAGTACTTC

size: -
V: TRBV4-1
D: -
J: TRBJ2-2
CDR3: CASSQDSGTGELFF
DNA: TGCGCCAGCAGCCAAGATTCCGGCACCGGGGAGCTGTTTTTT

size: -
V: TRBV4-3
D: TRBD2
J: TRBJ2-1
CDR3: CASSQRTSGTYNEQFF
DNA: TGCGCCAGCAGCCAAAGGACTAGCGGGACCTACAATGAGCAGTTCTTC

size: -
V: TRBV27
D: TRBD2
J: TRBJ2-7
CDR3: CASSRTSGSYEQYF
DNA: TGTGCCAGCAGTCGCACCAGCGGGAGCTACGAGCAGTACTTC

size: -
V: TRBV5-1
D: -
J: TRBJ2-1
CDR3: CASSLARDVPYNEQFF
DNA: TGCGCCAGCAGCTTGGCCCGGGACGTGCCCTACAATGAGCAGTTCTTC